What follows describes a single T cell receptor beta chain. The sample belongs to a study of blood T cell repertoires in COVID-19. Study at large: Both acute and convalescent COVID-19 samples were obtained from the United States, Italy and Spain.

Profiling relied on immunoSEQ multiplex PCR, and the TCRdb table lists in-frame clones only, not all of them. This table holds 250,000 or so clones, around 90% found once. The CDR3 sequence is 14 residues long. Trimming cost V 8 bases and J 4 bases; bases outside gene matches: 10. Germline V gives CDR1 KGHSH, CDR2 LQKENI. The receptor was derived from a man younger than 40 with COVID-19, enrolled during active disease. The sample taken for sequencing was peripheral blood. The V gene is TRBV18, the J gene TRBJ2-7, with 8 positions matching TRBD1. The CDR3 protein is CASGDQGARYEQYF. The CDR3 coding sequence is TGTGCCAGCGGGGACCAGGGGGCGCGTTACGAGCAGTACTTC. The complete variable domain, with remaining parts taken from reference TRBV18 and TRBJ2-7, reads NAGVMQNPRHLVRRRGQEARLRCSPMKGHSHVYWYRQLPEEGLKFMVYLQKENIIDESGMPKERFSAEFPKEGPSILRIQQVVRGDSAAYFCASGDQGARYEQYFGPGTRLTVT.